This TCR beta chain originates from a study of T cells after yellow fever vaccination. Study-level findings and limits: The booster response re-showed most primary clones: around 97% CD4, approximately 90% CD8.

The CDR3 runs 14 residues. Germline CDR1 GTSNPN, CDR2 SVGIG (reference sequence). The V and J ends lost 2 bases and 0 bases respectively, with 8 bases between them. TCRdb used MiXCR to reprocess the 5' RACE reads, holding one entry per CDR3 protein. Of around 50,000 distinct CDR3 sequences listed, over 5.5% are singletons. The origin of this receptor is a man aged 25-45 years who received the YFV17D yellow fever vaccine. The chain combines TRBV30 with TRBJ1-3; no clear D gene. The sample in question was PBMCs, either bulk or a sorted T-cell subset (CD4+, CD8+, memory, or dextramer-sorted; not recorded which), obtained 45 days after the yellow fever booster vaccination. CDR3: CAWSFTGSGNTIYF. CDR3 DNA sequence: TGTGCCTGGAGTTTCACGGGCTCTGGAAACACCATATATTTT.